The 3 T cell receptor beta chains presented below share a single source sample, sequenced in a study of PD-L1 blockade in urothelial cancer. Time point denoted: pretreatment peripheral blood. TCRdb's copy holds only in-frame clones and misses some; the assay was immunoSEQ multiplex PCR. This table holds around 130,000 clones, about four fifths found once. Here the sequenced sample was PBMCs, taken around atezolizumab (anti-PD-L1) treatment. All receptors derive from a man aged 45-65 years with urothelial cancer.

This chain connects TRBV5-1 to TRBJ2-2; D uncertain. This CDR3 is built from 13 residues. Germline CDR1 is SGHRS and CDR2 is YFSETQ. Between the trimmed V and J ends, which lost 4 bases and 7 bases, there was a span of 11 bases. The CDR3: CASSPATSGELFF. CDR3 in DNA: TGCGCCAGCAGCCCCGCGACAAGCGGGGAGCTGTTTTTT.

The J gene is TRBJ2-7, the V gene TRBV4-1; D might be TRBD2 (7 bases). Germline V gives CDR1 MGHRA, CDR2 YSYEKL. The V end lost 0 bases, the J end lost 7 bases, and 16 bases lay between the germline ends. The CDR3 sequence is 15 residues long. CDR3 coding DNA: TGCGCCAGCAGCCAAGAAGCGGGACAAAAAAGGGAGCAGTACTTC. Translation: CASSQEAGQKREQYF.

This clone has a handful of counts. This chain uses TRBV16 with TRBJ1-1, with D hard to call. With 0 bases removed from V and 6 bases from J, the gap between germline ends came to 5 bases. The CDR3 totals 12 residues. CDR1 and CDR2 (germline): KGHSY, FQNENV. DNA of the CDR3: TGTGCCAGCAGCCAATCAGCCTCTGAAGCTTTCTTT. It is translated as CASSQSASEAFF.